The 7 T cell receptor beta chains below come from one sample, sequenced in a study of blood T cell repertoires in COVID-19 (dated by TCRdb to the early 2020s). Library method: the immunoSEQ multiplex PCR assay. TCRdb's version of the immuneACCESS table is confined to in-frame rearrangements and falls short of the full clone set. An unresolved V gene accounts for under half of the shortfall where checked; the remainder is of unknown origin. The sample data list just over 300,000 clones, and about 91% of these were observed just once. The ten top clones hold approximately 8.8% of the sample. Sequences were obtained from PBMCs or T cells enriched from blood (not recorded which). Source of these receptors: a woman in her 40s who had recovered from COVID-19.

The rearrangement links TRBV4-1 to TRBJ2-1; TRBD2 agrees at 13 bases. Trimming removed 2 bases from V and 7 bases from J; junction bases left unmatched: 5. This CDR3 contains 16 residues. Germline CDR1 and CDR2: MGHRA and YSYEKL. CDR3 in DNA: TGCGCCAGCAGCCAAAAATCGGGACTAGCGGGGAATGAGCAGTTCTTC. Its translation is CASSQKSGLAGNEQFF.

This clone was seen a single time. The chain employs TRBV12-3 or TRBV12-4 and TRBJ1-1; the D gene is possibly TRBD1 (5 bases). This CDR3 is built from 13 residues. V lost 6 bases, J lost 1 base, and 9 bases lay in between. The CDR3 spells CASRSDRNTEAFF. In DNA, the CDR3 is TGTGCCAGCAGATCCGACAGGAACACTGAAGCTTTCTTT.

The CDR3 spells CSVEDPTSGLPSTDTQYF. Written as DNA, the CDR3 is TGCAGCGTTGAAGACCCGACTAGCGGGTTGCCTAGCACAGATACGCAGTATTTT. The gene calls are TRBV29-1 and TRBJ2-3; 10 bases are a match to TRBD2. CDR3 length: 18 amino acids. Per germline, CDR1 SQVTM and CDR2 ANQGSEA. The trim removed 0 bases at V and 0 bases at J, leaving 9 bases unmatched.

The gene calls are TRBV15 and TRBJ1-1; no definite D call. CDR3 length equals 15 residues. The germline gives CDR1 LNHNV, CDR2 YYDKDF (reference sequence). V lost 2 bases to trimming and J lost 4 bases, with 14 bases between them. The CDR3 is CATSRPPLSPTEAFF. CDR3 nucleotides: TGTGCCACCAGCAGACCTCCACTGTCACCCACTGAAGCTTTCTTT.

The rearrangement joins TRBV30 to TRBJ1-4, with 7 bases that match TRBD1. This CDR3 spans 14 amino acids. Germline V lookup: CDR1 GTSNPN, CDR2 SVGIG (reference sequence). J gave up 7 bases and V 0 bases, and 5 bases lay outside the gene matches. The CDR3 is CAWSVKGAGEKLFF. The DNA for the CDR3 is TGTGCCTGGAGTGTAAAGGGGGCTGGTGAAAAACTGTTTTTT.

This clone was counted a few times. Here the CDR3 reads CASKGQGFYSNQPQHF. CDR3 nucleotide sequence: TGTGCCAGCAAGGGACAGGGGTTCTATAGCAATCAGCCCCAGCATTTT. This chain joins TRBV28 and TRBJ1-5; TRBD1 aligns across 10 bases. The CDR3 spans 16 residues. The V gene's germline CDR1 is MDHEN and CDR2 SYDVKM. After removal of 7 bases from V and 0 bases from J, the junction contained 6 bases not matched to a gene.

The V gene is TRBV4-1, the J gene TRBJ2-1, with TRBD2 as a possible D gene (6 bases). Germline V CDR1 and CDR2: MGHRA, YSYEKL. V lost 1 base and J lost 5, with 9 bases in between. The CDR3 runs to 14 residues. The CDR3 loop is CASSQGEVHNEQFF. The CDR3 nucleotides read TGCGCCAGCAGCCAAGGGGAGGTTCACAATGAGCAGTTCTTC.